The 9 T cell receptor beta chains presented below share a single source sample, sequenced in a study of siplizumab effects on memory and regulatory T cells. TCRdb keeps only in-frame clones here, not all; method: immunoSEQ multiplex PCR. The sample has roughly 68,000 clones, 90% to 97% seen once; the top ten hold more than 0.075%. The sequencing input was naive CD8+ T cells sorted from blood. The receptor source for this set is a human donor in good health.

This chain uses TRBV12-5 with TRBJ2-7, with D hard to call. The V and J ends lost 3 bases and 4 bases respectively, with 13 bases between them. Germline V gene sequence: CDR1 LGHNT, CDR2 FRNRAP. This CDR3 spans 14 amino acids. The CDR3 DNA sequence: TGTGCTAGTGGTTTCGGCTCTGCTACATACGAGCAGTACTTC. It is translated as CASGFGSATYEQYF.

This clone appeared a single time. CDR3 amino acids: CASSQDGQGPYYGYTF. The CDR3 region has the DNA TGCGCCAGCAGCCAAGATGGACAGGGACCTTACTATGGCTACACCTTC. The V call is TRBV4-3, the J call TRBJ1-2; 8 bases fit TRBD1. The J segment lost 3 bases and the V segment lost 0 bases, leaving 6 bases of the junction unmatched. This CDR3 comprises 16 residues. CDR1 LGHNA and CDR2 YSLEER come from the germline V gene.

The chain uses TRBV9 and TRBJ2-6; 10 bases agree with TRBD1. CDR3 length: 19 residues. J lost 0 bases, V lost 0 bases, and 6 bases had no gene match. CDR1 SGDLS and CDR2 YYNGEE come from the germline V gene. CDR3 residues: CASSVGGQGISSGANVLTF. The CDR3 coding sequence is TGTGCCAGCAGCGTAGGGGGACAGGGGATAAGCTCTGGGGCCAACGTCCTGACTTTC.

The chain employs TRBV27 and TRBJ2-7; 9 nucleotides line up with TRBD2. Germline trimming cut 6 bases from V and 4 bases from J; bases unmatched to any gene: 4. Germline V gene data show CDR1 as MNHEY and CDR2 as SMNVEV (reference sequence). CDR3 length equals 13 residues. The CDR3 region is CASSLGLAYEQYF. CDR3 in DNA: TGTGCCAGCAGCCTGGGACTAGCTTACGAGCAGTACTTC.

The chain links TRBV9 to TRBJ2-5; TRBD2 matches 9 bases. CDR3 length: 14 amino acids. Germline V gene lookup returns CDR1 SGDLS and CDR2 YYNGEE. With V trimmed by 4 bases and J by 5 bases, 6 bases remained unmatched. CDR3 DNA sequence: TGTGCCAGCAGCCCCACTAGCGGGCGCGAGACCCAGTACTTC. Its translation: CASSPTSGRETQYF.

V gene TRBV7-3 combines with J gene TRBJ2-1; D gene uncertain. The germline V gene encodes CDR1 SGHTA and CDR2 FQGTGA. V was trimmed by 4 bases and J by 8 bases, leaving 12 bases between them. This CDR3 contains 13 residues. CDR3 sequence reads: CASSSISTDEQFF. CDR3 bases: TGTGCCAGCAGCTCCATTTCCACGGATGAGCAGTTCTTC.

The V and J genes are TRBV11-2 and TRBJ2-5, with D tentatively TRBD1 (6 bases). V was shortened by 2 bases and J by 1 base, with 14 bases between the two germline ends. Per germline, CDR1 SGHAT and CDR2 FQNNGV. The CDR3 loop spans 16 amino acids. In DNA, the CDR3 is TGTGCCAGCAGCTTATCGGACAGACCGGCCCAAGAGACCCAGTACTTC. Its translation: CASSLSDRPAQETQYF.

The rearrangement links TRBV19 to TRBJ2-3, with a tentative D call TRBD2 (6 bases). Trimming left V 5 bases short and J 3 bases short, with 15 bases between. This CDR3 contains 15 residues. The V gene's germline CDR1 is LNHDA and CDR2 SQIVND (reference sequence). CDR3 bases: TGTGCCAGTAGTGCGGGGTCTAGGGGAACAGATACGCAGTATTTT. This encodes CASSAGSRGTDTQYF.

The chain recombines TRBV19 with TRBJ1-1, with 8 nucleotides matching TRBD1. Germline V gene sequence: CDR1 LNHDA, CDR2 SQIVND (reference sequence). The ends lost 2 bases at V and 6 bases at J; junction bases unmatched: 8. This CDR3 has 15 residues. The DNA for the CDR3 is TGTGCCAGTAGTATATATCAGGGGGCTGAAGCTGAAGCTTTCTTT. This encodes CASSIYQGAEAEAFF.